This T cell receptor beta chain was recorded in a study of regulatory T cells in long-lasting Graves disease. Concerning this clonotype itself: The antigen is undetermined.

Time point in this sample: newly diagnosed GD, antithyroid drugs for less than 3 months. The TCR library used RNA extracted from PBMCs. Peripheral blood, approximately 9 milliliters of it, was drawn into EDTA tubes. Building the TCR beta libraries relied on iRepertoire HTBI primers, and CDR3 regions underwent Arm-PCR. TCRdb reprocessed the multiplex PCR reads with MiXCR, giving one entry per CDR3 protein. This table has approximately 350,000 distinct CDR3 sequences, under 20% appearing once. Whole-study results and caveats: Newly diagnosed disease favored TRBV20-1 and TRBJ2-1 over persistent disease.

The CDR3 runs 18 residues. CDR1 GTSNPN and CDR2 SVGIG come from the germline V gene (reference sequence). After removal of 8 bases from V and 1 base from J, the junction contained 20 bases not matched to a gene. The sample also formed part of further work on T cells in Graves' hyperthyroidism and ophthalmopathy. As that report states: The study excluded patients with uncontrolled infection, other autoimmune disease, pregnancy or lactation. First-round RT-PCR targeting the TCR CDR3 was performed with the HTBI primer set.

The V gene is TRBV30, the J gene TRBJ2-3, with 8 nucleotides matching TRBD1. This specimen consisted of peripheral blood mononuclear cells (PBMCs), obtained at new diagnosis, from a patient treated with antithyroid drugs. The sequence was collected from a woman under 30 with Graves disease. The CDR3 spells CAREIGTGHLSRTDTQYF. The CDR3 region has the DNA TGTGCCCGGGAAATCGGGACAGGACACCTTTCCCGCACAGATACGCAGTATTTT.